This is a list of T cell receptor beta chains from one sample in a study of T cells after yellow fever vaccination. One entry per CDR3 protein, called by TCRdb with MiXCR from the 5' RACE reads. The sample yields some 560,000 distinct CDR3 sequences, less than 20% seen once. Sequencing used PBMCs, obtained 5 days after the first yellow fever vaccination. These receptors all come from a man aged 18 to 30 who received the YFV17D yellow fever vaccine. Each CDR3 is given with its conserved first and last residue. D genes are given only for firm matches. For some rows the clone size is stated as once, few or many, or as a class when expanded; others skip it.

d_call	clone_size	v_call	j_call	cdr3_aa	cdr3_nt
TRBD1	few	TRBV12-3/TRBV12-4	TRBJ1-1	CASSPRDRGITEAFF	TGTGCCAGCAGTCCTCGGGACAGGGGTATCACTGAAGCTTTCTTT
.	few	TRBV4-3	TRBJ2-3	CASSHPWATSSTDTQYF	TGCGCCAGCAGCCACCCTTGGGCGACTAGTAGCACAGATACGCAGTATTTT
.	few	TRBV4-2	TRBJ2-7	CASSQERLPSSYEQYF	TGTGCCAGCAGCCAAGAGAGGCTCCCAAGCTCCTACGAGCAGTACTTC
TRBD1	.	TRBV11-2	TRBJ1-2	CASSLQRDRVTF	TGTGCCAGCAGCCTTCAACGGGACAGGGTCACCTTC
TRBD1	.	TRBV15	TRBJ2-5	CATSRGQGEEESQYF	TGTGCCACCAGCAGAGGACAGGGGGAAGAAGAGTCCCAGTACTTC
.	many	TRBV4-3	TRBJ2-1	CASSQDRRSTEQFF	TGCGCCAGCAGCCAAGATCGAAGGAGCACTGAGCAGTTCTTC
TRBD2	few	TRBV7-9	TRBJ2-3	CASSRWGGRLTDTQYF	TGTGCCAGCAGCCGGTGGGGGGGAAGACTCACAGATACGCAGTATTTT
.	few	TRBV4-1	TRBJ1-1	CASSYGTQDTEAFF	TGCGCCAGCAGCTACGGGACTCAGGACACTGAAGCTTTCTTT
TRBD1	.	TRBV13	TRBJ1-2	CASSLLRGDYGYTF	TGTGCCAGCAGCTTACTCAGGGGGGACTATGGCTACACCTTC
TRBD1	.	TRBV7-2	TRBJ1-2	CASSLEGTGYGYTF	TGTGCCAGCAGCTTAGAAGGGACAGGGTATGGCTACACCTTC
.	few	TRBV12-3/TRBV12-4	TRBJ1-4	CASTTRGEKLFF	TGTGCCAGCACTACCAGGGGAGAAAAACTGTTTTTT
.	.	TRBV3-1	TRBJ2-7	CASSQQGGNEQYF	TGTGCCAGCAGCCAACAGGGGGGGAACGAGCAGTACTTC
.	.	TRBV6-5	TRBJ1-2	CASSPSRMAGSGYTF	TGTGCCAGCAGCCCCTCTAGAATGGCTGGGAGTGGCTACACCTTC
.	many	TRBV9	TRBJ1-1	CASSVQVNTEAFF	TGTGCCAGCAGCGTCCAAGTGAACACTGAAGCTTTCTTT
TRBD1	few	TRBV5-1	TRBJ1-6	CASSAGQEGLPLHF	TGCGCCAGCAGCGCGGGACAGGAAGGCCTACCCCTCCACTTT
.	.	TRBV7-2	TRBJ1-5	CASSQILQTPQDF	TGTGCCAGCAGCCAAATCCTACAGACGCCCCAGGATTTT
.	.	TRBV7-3	TRBJ2-6	CASGSPGGANVLTF	TGTGCCAGCGGTTCGCCCGGTGGGGCCAACGTCCTGACTTTC
TRBD2	few	TRBV4-3	TRBJ2-3	CASSQGLGMAGVTDTQYF	TGCGCCAGCAGCCAAGGTCTGGGAATGGCGGGGGTAACAGATACGCAGTATTTT
TRBD1	.	TRBV14	TRBJ2-1	CASSHYRDRSYNEQFF	TGTGCCAGCAGCCATTACCGGGACAGGTCCTACAATGAGCAGTTCTTC
.	few	TRBV19	TRBJ1-5	CASSISRNQPQHF	TGTGCCAGTAGTATAAGCCGCAATCAGCCCCAGCATTTT
TRBD1	once	TRBV6-2/TRBV6-3	TRBJ1-1	CASSYRGHTAEAFF	TGTGCCAGCAGTTACAGGGGGCATACCGCTGAAGCTTTCTTT
.	few	TRBV5-1	TRBJ1-1	CASSSEPNTEAFF	TGCGCCAGCAGCTCCGAACCGAACACTGAAGCTTTCTTT
.	few	TRBV3-1	TRBJ1-1	CASSQAQGITEAFF	TGTGCCAGCAGCCAAGCCCAGGGGATCACTGAAGCTTTCTTT
.	few	TRBV9	TRBJ1-4	CASSPTGTGARNEKLFF	TGTGCCAGCAGCCCGACGGGGACGGGAGCACGAAATGAAAAACTGTTTTTT
.	.	TRBV18	TRBJ1-2	CASSGRDDGYTF	TGTGCCAGCTCAGGCAGGGATGATGGCTACACCTTC
.	.	TRBV7-2	TRBJ2-7	CASSLDFGEQYF	TGTGCCAGCAGCTTAGACTTCGGCGAGCAGTACTTC
.	few	TRBV3-1	TRBJ2-5	CASSPGLARTQYF	TGTGCCAGCAGCCCCGGGCTCGCTCGGACCCAGTACTTC
TRBD2	.	TRBV6-5	TRBJ2-5	CASSYGGLAGGGQETQYF	TGTGCCAGCAGTTACGGTGGGCTAGCGGGGGGGGGGCAAGAGACCCAGTACTTC
.	few	TRBV7-9	TRBJ1-4	CASSSRTDQNEKLFF	TGTGCCAGCAGCAGCAGGACGGATCAAAATGAAAAACTGTTTTTT
.	few	TRBV6-1	TRBJ1-2	CASTRSRYGYTF	TGTGCCAGCACCCGAAGCCGGTATGGCTACACCTTC
TRBD2	few	TRBV24-1	TRBJ2-1	CATPGGGSYNEQFF	TGTGCCACCCCCGGCGGGGGGTCCTACAATGAGCAGTTCTTC
.	few	TRBV7-2	TRBJ2-5	CASSFDGARDLKEYF	TGTGCCAGCAGCTTTGACGGTGCAAGAGACCTTAAAGAGTACTTC
.	few	TRBV12-3/TRBV12-4	TRBJ2-5	CASSLALLQETQYF	TGTGCCAGCAGTTTAGCGCTGCTCCAAGAGACCCAGTACTTC